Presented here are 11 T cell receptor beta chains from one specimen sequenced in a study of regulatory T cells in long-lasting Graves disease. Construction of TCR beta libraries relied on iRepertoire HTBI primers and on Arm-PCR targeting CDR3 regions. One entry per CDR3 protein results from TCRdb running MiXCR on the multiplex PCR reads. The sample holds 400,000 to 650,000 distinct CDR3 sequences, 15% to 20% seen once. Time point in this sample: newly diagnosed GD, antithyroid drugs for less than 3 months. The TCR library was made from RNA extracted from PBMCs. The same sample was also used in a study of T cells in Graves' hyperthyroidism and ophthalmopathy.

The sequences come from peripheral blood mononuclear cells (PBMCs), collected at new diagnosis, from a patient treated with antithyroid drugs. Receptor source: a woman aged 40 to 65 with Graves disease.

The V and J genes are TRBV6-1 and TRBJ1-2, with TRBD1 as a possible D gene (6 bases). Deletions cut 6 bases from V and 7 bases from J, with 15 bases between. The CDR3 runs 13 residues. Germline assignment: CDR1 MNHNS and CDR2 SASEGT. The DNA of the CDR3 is TGTGCCAGCAGGGGGGGGGGGGCAGGTGGCTACACCTTC. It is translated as CASRGGGAGGYTF.

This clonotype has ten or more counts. The CDR3 loop is CASSLGPAEETQYF. For the CDR3, the DNA is TGTGCCAGCAGCTTAGGTCCAGCGGAAGAGACCCAGTACTTC. This rearrangement joins TRBV7-8 to TRBJ2-5; D is perhaps TRBD2 (5 bases). The germline V gene has CDR1 SGHVS and CDR2 FQNEAQ. Trimming removed 1 base at V and 3 bases at J, with 9 bases between. The CDR3 sequence is 14 residues long.

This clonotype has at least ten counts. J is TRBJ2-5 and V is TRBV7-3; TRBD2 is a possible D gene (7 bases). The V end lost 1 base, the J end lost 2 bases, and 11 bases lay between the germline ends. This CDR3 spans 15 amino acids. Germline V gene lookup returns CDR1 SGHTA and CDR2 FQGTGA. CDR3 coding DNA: TGTGCCAGCAGCTTAAGCAGGGGAGGGCAAGAGACCCAGTACTTC. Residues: CASSLSRGGQETQYF. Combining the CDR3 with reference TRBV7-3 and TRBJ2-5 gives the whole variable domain GAGVSQTPSNKVTEKGKYVELRCDPISGHTALYWYRQSLGQGPEFLIYFQGTGAADDSGLPNDRFFAVRPEGSVSTLKIQRTERGDSAVYLCASSLSRGGQETQYFGPGTRLLVL.

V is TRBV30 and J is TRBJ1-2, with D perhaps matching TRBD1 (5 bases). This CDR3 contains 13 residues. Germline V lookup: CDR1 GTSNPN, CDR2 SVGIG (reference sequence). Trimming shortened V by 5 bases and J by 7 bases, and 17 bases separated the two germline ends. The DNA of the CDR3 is TGTGCCTGGGACGAATACAGGTCCGGTGGCTACACCTTC. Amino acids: CAWDEYRSGGYTF.

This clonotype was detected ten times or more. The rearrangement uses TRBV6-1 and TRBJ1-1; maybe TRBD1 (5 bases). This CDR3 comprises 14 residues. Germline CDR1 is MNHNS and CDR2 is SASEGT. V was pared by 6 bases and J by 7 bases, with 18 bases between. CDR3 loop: CASRARGPTIEAFF. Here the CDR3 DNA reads TGTGCCAGCAGGGCCCGGGGACCCACGATTGAAGCTTTCTTT.

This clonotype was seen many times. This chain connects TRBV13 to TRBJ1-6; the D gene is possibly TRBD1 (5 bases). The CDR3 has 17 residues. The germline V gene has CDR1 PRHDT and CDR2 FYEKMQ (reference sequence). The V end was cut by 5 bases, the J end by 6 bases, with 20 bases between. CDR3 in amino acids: CASSPPGLQETNSPLHF. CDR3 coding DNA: TGTGCCAGCAGCCCACCGGGATTACAGGAAACTAATTCACCCCTCCACTTT.

The CDR3 DNA reads as TGTGCCAGCAGCCAACTGGGATTCTCTGGAAACACCATATATTTT. This translates into CASSQLGFSGNTIYF. The rearrangement links TRBV14 to TRBJ1-3; D call uncertain. The CDR3 sequence is 15 residues long. CDR1 is SGHDN, CDR2 FVKESK, per germline. V was trimmed by 2 bases and J by 0 bases, leaving 8 bases between them.

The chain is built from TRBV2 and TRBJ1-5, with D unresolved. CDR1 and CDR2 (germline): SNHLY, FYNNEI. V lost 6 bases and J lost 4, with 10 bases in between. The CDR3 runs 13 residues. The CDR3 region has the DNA TGTGCCAGCAGCGCCCCGGGGAATCAGCCCCAGCATTTT. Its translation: CASSAPGNQPQHF.

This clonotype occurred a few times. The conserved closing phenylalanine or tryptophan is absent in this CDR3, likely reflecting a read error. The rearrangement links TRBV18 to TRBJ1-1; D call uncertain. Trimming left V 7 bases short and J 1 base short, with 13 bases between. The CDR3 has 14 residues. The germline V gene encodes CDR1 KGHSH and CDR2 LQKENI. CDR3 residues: CASLAGVGNTEAFS. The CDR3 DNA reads TGTGCCAGCTTGGCGGGAGTCGGGAACACTGAAGCTTTCTCT.

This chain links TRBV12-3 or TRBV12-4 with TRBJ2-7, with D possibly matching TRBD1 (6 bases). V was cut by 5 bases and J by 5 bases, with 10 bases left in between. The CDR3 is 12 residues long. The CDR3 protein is CASSVSGDEQYF. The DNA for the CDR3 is TGTGCCAGCAGTGTCTCAGGGGACGAGCAGTACTTC.

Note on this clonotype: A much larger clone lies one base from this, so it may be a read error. The chain's CDR3 is CASSWWSRSTDTQYF. In DNA form, the CDR3 reads TGTGCCAGCAGCTGGTGGAGCAGGAGCACAGATACGCAGTATTTT. The rearrangement joins TRBV5-8 to TRBJ2-3; D gene uncertain. CDR3 length equals 15 residues. Germline V gives CDR1 SGHTS, CDR2 YDEGEE. The germline V and J ends were trimmed by 3 bases and 0 bases, with 11 bases remaining between them.